This TCR beta chain comes out of a study of cytomegalovirus exposure and HLA in healthy donors. This clone was seen a handful of times. Germline CDR1 and CDR2: MGHDK and SYGVNS. CDR3 length: 14 residues. The V gene end was trimmed by 3 bases and the J gene end by 1 base; junction bases not matched to a gene: 2. Primers for the PCR totalled 60 Vbeta and 13 Jbeta. This table comes from immunoSEQ multiplex PCR, and its TCRdb copy is limited to in-frame clones, with some not included. The data hold around 120,000 clones, with 55% to 75% observed a single time. This chain joins TRBV25-1 and TRBJ2-7, with 8 bases that match TRBD1. Sequencing was done on a sample of PBMCs. This clonotype originated in a man aged 25 to 40 in good health and CMV-seropositive. The CDR3 DNA is TGTGCCAGCAGTGACGGGACAGGTTCCTACGAGCAGTACTTC. Its protein product is CASSDGTGSYEQYF.